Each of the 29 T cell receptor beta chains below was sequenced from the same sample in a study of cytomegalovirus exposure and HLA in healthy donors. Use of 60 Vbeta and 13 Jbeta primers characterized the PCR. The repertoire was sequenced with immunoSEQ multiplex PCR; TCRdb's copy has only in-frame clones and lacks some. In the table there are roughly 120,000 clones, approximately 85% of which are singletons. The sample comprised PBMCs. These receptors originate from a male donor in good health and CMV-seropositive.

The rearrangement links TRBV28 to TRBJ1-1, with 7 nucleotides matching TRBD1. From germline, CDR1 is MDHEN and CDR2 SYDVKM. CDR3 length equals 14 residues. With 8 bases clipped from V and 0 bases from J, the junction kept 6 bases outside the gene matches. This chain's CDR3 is CASGTEGLNTEAFF. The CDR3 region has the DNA TGTGCCAGCGGGACAGAGGGACTGAACACTGAAGCTTTCTTT.

The CDR3 DNA reads TGTGCCAGCAGCGTAGATGTAGCGTGGAATGAGCAGTTCTTC. Encoded protein: CASSVDVAWNEQFF. This rearrangement joins TRBV9 to TRBJ2-1; possibly TRBD2 for D (5 bases). CDR1 is SGDLS and CDR2 is YYNGEE in the germline V gene. This CDR3 comprises 14 residues. V lost 0 bases and J 7 bases, leaving 11 bases between the germline ends. Looking up the rest from reference TRBV9 and TRBJ2-1 gives the full variable domain: DSGVTQTPKHLITATGQRVTLRCSPRSGDLSVYWYQQSLDQGLQFLIQYYNGEERAKGNILERFSAQQFPDLHSELNLSSLELGDSALYFCASSVDVAWNEQFFGPGTRLTVL.

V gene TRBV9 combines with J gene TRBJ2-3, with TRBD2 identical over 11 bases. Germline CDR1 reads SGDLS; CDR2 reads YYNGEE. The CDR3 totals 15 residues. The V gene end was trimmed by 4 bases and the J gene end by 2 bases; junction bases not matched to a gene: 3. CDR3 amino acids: CASSPGLADTDTQYF. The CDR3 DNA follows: TGTGCCAGCAGCCCGGGACTAGCGGACACAGATACGCAGTATTTT.

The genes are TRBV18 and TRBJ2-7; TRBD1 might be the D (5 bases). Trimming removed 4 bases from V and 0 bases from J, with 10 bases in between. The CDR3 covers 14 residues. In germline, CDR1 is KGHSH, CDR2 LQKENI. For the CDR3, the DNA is TGTGCCAGCTCACAAGGGGCGAGCTCCTACGAGCAGTACTTC. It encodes CASSQGASSYEQYF.

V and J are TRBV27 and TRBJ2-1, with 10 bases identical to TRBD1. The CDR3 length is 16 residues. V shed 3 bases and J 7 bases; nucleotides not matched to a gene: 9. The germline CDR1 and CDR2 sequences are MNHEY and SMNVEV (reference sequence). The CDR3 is CASSFPGTGVSNEQFF. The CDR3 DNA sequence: TGTGCCAGCAGTTTCCCCGGGACAGGGGTCTCAAATGAGCAGTTCTTC.

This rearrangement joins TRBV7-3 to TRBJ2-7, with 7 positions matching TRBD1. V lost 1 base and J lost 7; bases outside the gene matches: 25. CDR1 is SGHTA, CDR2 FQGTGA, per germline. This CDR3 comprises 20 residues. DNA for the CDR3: TGTGCCAGCAGCTTAAGTAGGTTGCCCAGCCGACAGGGCAATCGAGAAGAGCAGTACTTC. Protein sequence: CASSLSRLPSRQGNREEQYF.

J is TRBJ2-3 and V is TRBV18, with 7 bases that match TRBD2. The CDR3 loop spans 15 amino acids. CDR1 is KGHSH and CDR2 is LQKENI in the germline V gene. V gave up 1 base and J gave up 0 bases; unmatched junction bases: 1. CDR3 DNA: TGTGCCAGCTCACCACGGGAGGGGAGCACAGATACGCAGTATTTT. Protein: CASSPREGSTDTQYF.

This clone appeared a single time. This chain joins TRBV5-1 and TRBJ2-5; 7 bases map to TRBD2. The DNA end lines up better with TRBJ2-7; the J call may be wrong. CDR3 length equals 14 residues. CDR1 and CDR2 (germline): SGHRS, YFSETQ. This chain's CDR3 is CASSLSGGAYEQYF. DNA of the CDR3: TGCGCCAGCAGCCTCTCGGGGGGAGCTTACGAGCAGTACTTC.

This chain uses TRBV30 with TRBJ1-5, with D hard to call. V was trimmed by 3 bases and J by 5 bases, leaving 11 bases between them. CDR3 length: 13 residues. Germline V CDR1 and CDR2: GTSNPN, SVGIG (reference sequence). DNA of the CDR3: TGTGCCTGGAGCGTGAGGAGTGATCAGCCCCAGCATTTT. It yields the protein CAWSVRSDQPQHF.

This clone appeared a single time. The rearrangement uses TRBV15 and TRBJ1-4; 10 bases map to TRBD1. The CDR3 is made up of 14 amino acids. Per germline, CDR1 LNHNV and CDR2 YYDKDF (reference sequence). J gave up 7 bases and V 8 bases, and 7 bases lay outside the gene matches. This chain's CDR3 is CATAVTGGSEKLFF. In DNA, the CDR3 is TGTGCCACCGCTGTGACAGGGGGCAGTGAAAAACTGTTTTTT.

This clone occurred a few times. The CDR3: CASSLTGRAFF. The DNA of the CDR3 is TGTGCCAGCAGTTTAACAGGGCGTGCTTTCTTT. The chain employs TRBV28 and TRBJ1-1, with D possibly being TRBD1 (6 bases). The V gene's germline CDR1 is MDHEN and CDR2 SYDVKM. CDR3 size: 11 residues. V was clipped by 2 bases and J by 11 bases, with 9 bases between them.

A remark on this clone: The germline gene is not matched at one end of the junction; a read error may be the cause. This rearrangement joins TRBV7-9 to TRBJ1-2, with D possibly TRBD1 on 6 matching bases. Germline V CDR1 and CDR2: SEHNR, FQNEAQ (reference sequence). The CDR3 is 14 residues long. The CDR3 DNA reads TGTTCCAGCAGCAGGAACAGGGATAACTATGGCTACACCTTC. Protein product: CSSSRNRDNYGYTF. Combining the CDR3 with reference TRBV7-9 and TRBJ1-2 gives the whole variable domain DTGVSQNPRHKITKRGQNVTFRCDPISEHNRLYWYRQTLGQGPEFLTYFQNEAQLEKSRLLSDRFSAERPKGSFSTLEIQRTEQGDSAMYLCSSSRNRDNYGYTFGSGTRLTVV.

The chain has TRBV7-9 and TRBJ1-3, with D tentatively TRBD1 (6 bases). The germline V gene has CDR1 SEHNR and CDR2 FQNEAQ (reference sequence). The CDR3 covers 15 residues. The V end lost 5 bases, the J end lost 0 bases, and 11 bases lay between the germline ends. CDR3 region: CASSPTGISGNTIYF. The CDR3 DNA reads TGTGCCAGCAGCCCAACAGGGATCTCTGGAAACACCATATATTTT.

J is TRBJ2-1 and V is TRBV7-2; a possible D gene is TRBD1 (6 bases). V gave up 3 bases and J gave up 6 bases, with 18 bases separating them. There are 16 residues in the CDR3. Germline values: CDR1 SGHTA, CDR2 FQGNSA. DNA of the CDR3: TGTGCCAGCAGCTTCCGCGGACAGTCCCCCCTCAATGAGCAGTTCTTC. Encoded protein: CASSFRGQSPLNEQFF.

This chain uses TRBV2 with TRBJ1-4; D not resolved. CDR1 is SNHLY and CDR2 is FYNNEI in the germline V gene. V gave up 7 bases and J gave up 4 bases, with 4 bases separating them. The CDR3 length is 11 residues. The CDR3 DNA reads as TGTGCCAGCACCCGTAATGAAAAACTGTTTTTT. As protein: CASTRNEKLFF.

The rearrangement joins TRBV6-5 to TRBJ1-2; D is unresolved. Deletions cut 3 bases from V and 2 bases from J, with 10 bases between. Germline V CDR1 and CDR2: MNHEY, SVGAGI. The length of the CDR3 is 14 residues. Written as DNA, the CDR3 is TGTGCCAGCAGTTATCAGCGGCGCAACTATGGCTACACCTTC. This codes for CASSYQRRNYGYTF.

As DNA, the CDR3 is TGTGCCAGCAGTCGCGGGTCAGCCAAAAACATTCAGTACTTC. This sequence encodes CASSRGSAKNIQYF. The rearrangement joins TRBV6-5 to TRBJ2-4; D possibly corresponds to TRBD2 (5 bases). Germline CDR1 and CDR2: MNHEY and SVGAGI. This CDR3 comprises 14 residues. V gave up 5 bases and J gave up 0 bases, with 8 bases separating them.

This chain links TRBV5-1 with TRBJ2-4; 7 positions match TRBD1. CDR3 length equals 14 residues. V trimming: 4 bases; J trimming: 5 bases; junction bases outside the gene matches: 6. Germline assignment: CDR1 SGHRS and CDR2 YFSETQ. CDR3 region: CASSRGQAQNIQYF. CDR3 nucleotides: TGCGCCAGCAGCCGTGGACAGGCCCAAAACATTCAGTACTTC. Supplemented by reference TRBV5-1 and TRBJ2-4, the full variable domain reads KAGVTQTPRYLIKTRGQQVTLSCSPISGHRSVSWYQQTPGQGLQFLFEYFSETQRNKGNFPGRFSGRQFSNSRSEMNVSTLELGDSALYLCASSRGQAQNIQYFGAGTRLSVL.

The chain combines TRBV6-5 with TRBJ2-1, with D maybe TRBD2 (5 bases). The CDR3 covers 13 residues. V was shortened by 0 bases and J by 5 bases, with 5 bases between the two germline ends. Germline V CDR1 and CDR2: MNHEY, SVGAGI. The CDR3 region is CASSYSRDNEQFF. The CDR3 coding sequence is TGTGCCAGCAGTTACTCGCGGGACAATGAGCAGTTCTTC.

DNA of the CDR3: TGCGCCAGCAGCTTGTGGGGGGCGTCAGGGGGCTTCGGGGAGCTGTTTTTT. Translated: CASSLWGASGGFGELFF. The chain employs TRBV5-1 and TRBJ2-2; 8 nucleotides align to TRBD1. Trimming cost V 1 base and J 7 bases; bases outside gene matches: 12. Germline CDR1 SGHRS, CDR2 YFSETQ. The CDR3 loop spans 17 amino acids.

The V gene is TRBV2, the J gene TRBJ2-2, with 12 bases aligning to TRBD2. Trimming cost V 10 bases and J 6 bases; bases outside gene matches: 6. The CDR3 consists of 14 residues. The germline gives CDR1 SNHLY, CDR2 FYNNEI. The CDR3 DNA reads TGTGCCACCAGACTAGCGGGAGTCGCCGGGGAGCTGTTTTTT. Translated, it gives CATRLAGVAGELFF.

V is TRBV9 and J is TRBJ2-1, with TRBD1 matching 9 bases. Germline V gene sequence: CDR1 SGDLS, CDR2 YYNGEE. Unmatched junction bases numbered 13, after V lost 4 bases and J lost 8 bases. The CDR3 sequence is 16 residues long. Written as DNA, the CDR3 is TGTGCCAGCAGCAACTCACAGGGGGCAAGCGCGGATGAGCAGTTCTTC. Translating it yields CASSNSQGASADEQFF.

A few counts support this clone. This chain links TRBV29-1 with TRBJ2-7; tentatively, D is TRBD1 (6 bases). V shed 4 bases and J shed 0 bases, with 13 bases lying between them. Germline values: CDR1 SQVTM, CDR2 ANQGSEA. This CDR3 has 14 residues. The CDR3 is CSVAFIGGSYEQYF. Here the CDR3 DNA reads TGCAGCGTTGCGTTCATAGGGGGCTCCTACGAGCAGTACTTC.

CDR3 protein: CASSLSPGGYGYTF. The CDR3 nucleotides are TGTGCCAGCAGTTTATCCCCAGGGGGCTATGGCTACACCTTC. The chain recombines TRBV28 with TRBJ1-2; 7 bases agree with TRBD1. Per the germline V gene, CDR1 is MDHEN and CDR2 is SYDVKM. CDR3 size: 14 residues. Losses at the gene ends were 1 base for V and 4 bases for J; bases not matched to a gene: 3.

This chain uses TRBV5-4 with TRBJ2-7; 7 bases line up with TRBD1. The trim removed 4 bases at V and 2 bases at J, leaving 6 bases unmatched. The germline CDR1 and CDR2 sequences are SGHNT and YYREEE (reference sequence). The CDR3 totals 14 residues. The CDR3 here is CASSIRDRPYEQYF. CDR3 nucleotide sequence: TGTGCCAGCAGCATACGGGACAGACCCTACGAGCAGTACTTC.

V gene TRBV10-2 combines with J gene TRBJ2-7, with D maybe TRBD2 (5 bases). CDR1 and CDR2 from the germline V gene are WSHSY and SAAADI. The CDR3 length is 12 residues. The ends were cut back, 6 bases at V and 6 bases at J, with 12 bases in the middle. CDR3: CASSNGGREQYF. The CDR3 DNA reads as TGCGCCAGCAGCAACGGAGGACGCGAGCAGTACTTC.

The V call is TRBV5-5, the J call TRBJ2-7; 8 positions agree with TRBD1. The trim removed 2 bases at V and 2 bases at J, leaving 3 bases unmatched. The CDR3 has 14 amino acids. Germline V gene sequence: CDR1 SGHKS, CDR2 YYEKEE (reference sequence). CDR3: CASSFGTGAYEQYF. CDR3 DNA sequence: TGTGCCAGCAGCTTCGGGACAGGTGCCTACGAGCAGTACTTC.

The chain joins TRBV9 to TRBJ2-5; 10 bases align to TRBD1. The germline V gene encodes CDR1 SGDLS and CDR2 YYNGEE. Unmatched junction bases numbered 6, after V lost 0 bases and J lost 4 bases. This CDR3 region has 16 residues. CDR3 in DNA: TGTGCCAGCAGCGTAGGGGGACAGGGGCCTTCAGAGACCCAGTACTTC. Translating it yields CASSVGGQGPSETQYF.

As DNA, the CDR3 is TGTGCCAGCTCCGGGGAGACCCAGTACTTC. As protein: CASSGETQYF. The genes are TRBV18 and TRBJ2-5; no clear D gene. With 6 bases removed from V and 5 bases from J, the gap between germline ends came to 4 bases. Germline CDR1 KGHSH, CDR2 LQKENI. The CDR3 loop spans 10 amino acids.